Below, 2 T cell receptor beta chains from the same sample are listed, as sequenced in a study of CD8 T cells in ankylosing spondylitis. TCRdb re-called the 5' RACE reads through MiXCR, storing one row per CDR3 protein. The sample lists around 300,000 distinct CDR3 sequences, about 9.9% occurring once. Sequenced sample: blood, either unsorted or a sorted T cell fraction (not recorded which). The source is a female donor with ankylosing spondylitis or in good health (not recorded which).

This clonotype was seen only once. It may be a read error: a sequence one base away is much more abundant. The genes are TRBV5-1 and TRBJ1-2; 9 bases line up with TRBD1. The CDR3 extends over 13 amino acids. Per germline, CDR1 SGHRS and CDR2 YFSETQ. CDR3 sequence (DNA): TGCGCCAACAGCTATGGACAGGGGTATGGCTACACCTTC. Its translation is CANSYGQGYGYTF.

There are many counts of this clonotype. The rearrangement joins TRBV5-1 to TRBJ1-1; D gene ambiguous. Germline CDR1 is SGHRS and CDR2 is YFSETQ. The CDR3 loop spans 14 amino acids. Trimming pared 2 bases from V and 3 bases from J, leaving 11 bases between. This CDR3 is CASSFDTAYTEAFF. CDR3 nucleotide sequence: TGCGCCAGCAGCTTCGATACGGCCTACACTGAAGCTTTCTTT. Supplemented by reference TRBV5-1 and TRBJ1-1, the full variable domain reads KAGVTQTPRYLIKTRGQQVTLSCSPISGHRSVSWYQQTPGQGLQFLFEYFSETQRNKGNFPGRFSGRQFSNSRSEMNVSTLELGDSALYLCASSFDTAYTEAFFGQGTRLTVV.